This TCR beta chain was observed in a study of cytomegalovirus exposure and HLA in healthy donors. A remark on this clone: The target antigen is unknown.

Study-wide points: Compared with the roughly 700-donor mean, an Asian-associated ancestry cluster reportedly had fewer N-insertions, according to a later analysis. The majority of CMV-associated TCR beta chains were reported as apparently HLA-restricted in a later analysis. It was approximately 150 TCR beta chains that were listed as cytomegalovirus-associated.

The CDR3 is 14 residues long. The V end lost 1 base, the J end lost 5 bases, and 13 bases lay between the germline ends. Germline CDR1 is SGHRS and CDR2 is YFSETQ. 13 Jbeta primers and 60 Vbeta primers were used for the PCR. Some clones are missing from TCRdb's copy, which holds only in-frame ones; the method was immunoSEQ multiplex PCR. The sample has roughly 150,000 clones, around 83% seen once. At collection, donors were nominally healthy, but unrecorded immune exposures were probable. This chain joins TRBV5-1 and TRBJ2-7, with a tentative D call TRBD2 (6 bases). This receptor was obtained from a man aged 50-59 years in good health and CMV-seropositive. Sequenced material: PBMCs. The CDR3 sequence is CASSLSGEIHEQYF. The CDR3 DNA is TGCGCCAGCAGCTTGTCGGGGGAAATCCACGAGCAGTACTTC.